This TCR beta chain was profiled in a study of control samples from healthy donors and cancer patients. Produced via immunoSEQ multiplex PCR; TCRdb's table is partial and in-frame only. The sample lists roughly 150,000 clones; about 86% were seen once. CDR1 is MNHEY, CDR2 SMNVEV, per germline (reference sequence). This CDR3 has 12 amino acids. Trimming removed 3 bases from V and 6 bases from J, with 9 bases in between. Specimen: blood. This clonotype was obtained from a man in his late teens or twenties in good health. The J gene is TRBJ2-7, the V gene TRBV27; tentatively, D is TRBD1 (6 bases). This chain's CDR3 is CASSFFRGEQYF. As DNA, the CDR3 is TGTGCCAGCAGTTTTTTCAGGGGCGAGCAGTACTTC.